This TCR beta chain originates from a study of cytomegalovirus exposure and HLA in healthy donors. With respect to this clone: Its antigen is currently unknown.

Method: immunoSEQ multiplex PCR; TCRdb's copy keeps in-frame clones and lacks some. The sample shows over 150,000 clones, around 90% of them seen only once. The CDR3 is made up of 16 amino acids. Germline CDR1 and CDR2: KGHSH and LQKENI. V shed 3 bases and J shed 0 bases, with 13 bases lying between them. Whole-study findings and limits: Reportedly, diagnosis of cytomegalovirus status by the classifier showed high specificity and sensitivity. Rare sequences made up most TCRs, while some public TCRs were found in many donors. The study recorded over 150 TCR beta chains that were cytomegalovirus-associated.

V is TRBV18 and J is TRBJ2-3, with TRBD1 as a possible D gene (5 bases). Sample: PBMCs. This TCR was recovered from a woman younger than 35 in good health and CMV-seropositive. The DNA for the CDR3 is TGTGCCAGCTCACCGCTGACAGTTACTAGCACAGATACGCAGTATTTT. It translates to CASSPLTVTSTDTQYF.